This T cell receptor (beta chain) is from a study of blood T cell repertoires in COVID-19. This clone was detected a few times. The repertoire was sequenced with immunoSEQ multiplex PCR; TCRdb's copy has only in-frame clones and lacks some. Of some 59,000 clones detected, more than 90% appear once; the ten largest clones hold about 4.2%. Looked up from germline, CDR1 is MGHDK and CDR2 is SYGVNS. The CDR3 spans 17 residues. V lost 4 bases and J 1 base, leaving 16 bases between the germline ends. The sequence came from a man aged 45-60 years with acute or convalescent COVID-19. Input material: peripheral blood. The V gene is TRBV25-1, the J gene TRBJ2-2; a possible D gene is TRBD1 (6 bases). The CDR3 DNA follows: TGTGCCAGCAGTGCCACCTCAGGGACAATGAACACCGGGGAGCTGTTTTTT. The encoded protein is CASSATSGTMNTGELFF.